This T cell receptor beta chain was retrieved from a study of control samples from healthy donors and cancer patients (dated by TCRdb to the early 2020s). V is pared back by 3 bases and J by 5 bases, with 1 base lying between the germline termini. CDR1 and CDR2 are read off the germline V gene as MNHNS and SASEGT. The CDR3 spans 10 residues, from the cysteine through the phenylalanine. Here the CDR3 DNA is all that survives: 30 bases in frame from base 1. Turning to this clone: There is no known antigen for this receptor. Base qualities are missing; no much larger clone stands one base away.

Libraries were made using the immunoSEQ multiplex PCR assay. In TCRdb, the immuneACCESS table is reduced to in-frame sequences with V and J assigned. These tables do not hold every clone; where another copy was compared, an unresolved V gene accounts for under half, and the others remain unexplained. For this sample the table gives about 410,000 clones, of which 90% were detected only once. The ten largest clonotypes hold approximately 6.3% of the sample. The receptor's source is a man aged 35-49 years with head and neck cancer. The chain is made from TRBV6-1 and TRBJ2-5; the D gene lacks a confident call. The source material was PBMCs. The CDR3 reads CASSEETQYF. The sequenced DNA: TGTGCCAGCAGTGAGGAGACCCAGTACTTC.